The entry below gives a single T cell receptor beta chain sequence along with its context. Its antigen remains unidentified. The PCR made use of 60 Vbeta and 13 Jbeta primers. Profiling relied on immunoSEQ multiplex PCR, and the TCRdb table lists in-frame clones only, not all of them. The sample includes some 30,000 clones. The sample comes from a study of cytomegalovirus exposure and HLA in healthy donors. Findings and limits, study-wide: Researchers counted some 150 TCR beta chains as cytomegalovirus-associated. Productive status was seen about 90% or about 30% of the time for most TCR beta V segments in an earlier analysis. Generally TCR sequences proved uncommon, though certain public TCRs appeared in numerous donors.

This CDR3 comprises 11 residues. Germline-derived CDR1 and CDR2 are SEHNR and FQNEAQ (reference sequence). V dropped 0 bases and J dropped 5 bases, with 2 bases sitting between them. The chain is built from TRBV7-9 and TRBJ2-7; D is unclear. The sequenced sample consisted of PBMCs. The origin of this receptor is a woman aged 35 to 49 in good health and CMV-seropositive. CDR3 region: CASSLANEQYF. CDR3 DNA sequence: TGTGCCAGCAGCTTAGCTAACGAGCAGTACTTC.